This TCR beta chain was found in a study of blood T cell repertoires in COVID-19 (dated by TCRdb to the early 2020s). About the study as a whole: Samples from collaborators originated in the United States, Italy and Spain and spanned both the acute and convalescent phases of COVID-19. The prospective study material was composed of cDNA or gDNA derived from T cells, B-cell-depleted T cells, or PBMCs. The dataset comprised deeply sampled blood TCRbeta repertoires from subjects exposed to, actively infected with, or recovered from COVID-19. The repertoires were released in a freely available public database meant as a resource for research on the immune response to SARS-CoV-2. Samples were obtained from the ongoing ImmuneRACE study (first 160 participants) and from 1,200 or so subjects provided by 6 global collaborators. The sample metadata nearly always contained a de-identified subject ID, COVID-19 status, age in years and sex. Where available, HLA class I and class II types were taken from metadata supplied by the sample provider and were not determined by assay-based typing. General conclusions and limits of the study: How much clinical and demographic metadata was included differed by source and by participant, and the metadata was provided uncurated.

TCRbeta CDR3 regions were amplified from genomic DNA using the immunoSEQ Assay, a bias-controlled multiplex PCR. Concerning the study's data processing: Within the assay, amplification of reference gene primers was used to estimate how many nucleated cells each sample contained. To quantify the absolute abundance of each unique TCRbeta CDR3 rearrangement, sequence reads were collapsed and filtered. For each sample, productive Simpson clonality was calculated as the square root of Simpson's diversity index over productive rearrangements. Not all clones reach the TCRdb copy of this immuneACCESS table, which keeps in-frame sequences only. Checked studies attribute under half of the gap to unresolved V genes and leave the rest unexplained. V, J and clone size derive from that table, while D and trimming were established from the DNA sequence. A total of 250,000 to 350,000 clones appear in this sample, approximately 84% of them only once. In total, the top ten clones hold about a sixth of the sample.

Germline trimming amounts to 0 bases on V and 2 bases on J, with 11 as the count of junction bases outside the gene matches. CDR1 and CDR2, per the germline V gene, are LGHNA and YSLEER. From the cysteine through the phenylalanine, the CDR3 covers 18 amino acids. Solely the CDR3 DNA is kept, with 54 bases framed from the first base. Comment on this clone: The antigen this receptor binds is unknown. No base quality values were provided; no much bigger clone lies one nucleotide off.

In Seattle, one collaborating source enrolled patients while the infection was active and tracked those patients longitudinally over the course of disease. Whole blood was collected in K2EDTA tubes by collaborating institutions according to the institutions' own protocols. For TCRbeta analysis, collaborators shipped samples in one of three forms: frozen whole blood, isolated PBMCs, or DNA extracted from either of those sample types. Recombination joined TRBV4-3 with TRBJ2-7; a stretch of 9 junction bases matches TRBD2. The sequenced sample was peripheral blood. The origin of this receptor is a person aged 65-85 years with COVID-19, enrolled during active disease. The nucleotides read TGCGCCAGCAGCCAAGATGCGGGGGGGCGGGAGAGCCCCTACGAGCAGTACTTC. It is translated as CASSQDAGGRESPYEQYF.